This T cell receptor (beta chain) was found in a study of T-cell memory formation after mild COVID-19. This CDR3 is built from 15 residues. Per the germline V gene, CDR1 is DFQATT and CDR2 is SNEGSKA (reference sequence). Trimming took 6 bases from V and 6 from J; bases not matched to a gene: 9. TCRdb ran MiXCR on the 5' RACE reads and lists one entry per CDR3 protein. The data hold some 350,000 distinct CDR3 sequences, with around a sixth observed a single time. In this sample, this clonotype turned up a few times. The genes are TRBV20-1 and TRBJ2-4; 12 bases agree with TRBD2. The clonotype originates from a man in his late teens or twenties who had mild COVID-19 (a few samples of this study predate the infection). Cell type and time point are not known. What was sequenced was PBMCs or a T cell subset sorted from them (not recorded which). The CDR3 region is CSATTLLAGGNIQYF. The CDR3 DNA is TGCAGTGCCACCACCTTACTAGCGGGGGGAAACATTCAGTACTTC.